The 10 T cell receptor beta chains presented below share a single source sample, sequenced in a study of T cells and copy number aberrations in small-cell lung cancer. Here immunoSEQ multiplex PCR was the method, and the copy in TCRdb shows in-frame clones only, minus some. The data show around 3,000 clones, with approximately 90% seen just once and roughly 4.8% held by the top ten. The sequenced sample consisted of normal tissue next to the tumor. These receptors were taken from a man aged 50 to 59 with small cell lung cancer.

As concerns this clone: A junction end diverges from the germline sequence, so it may reflect a read error. V gene TRBV4-1 combines with J gene TRBJ1-5; 7 bases fit TRBD1. The germline V gene encodes CDR1 MGHRA and CDR2 YSYEKL. The CDR3 contains 14 residues. Here the CDR3 DNA reads TGCGTCAGCAGCCAAACGGGACAGCGTGAGCCCCAGCATTTT. It is translated as CVSSQTGQREPQHF.

This clone has just one count. The gene calls are TRBV4-1 and TRBJ2-2, with TRBD2 matching 13 bases. Germline loops: CDR1 MGHRA, CDR2 YSYEKL. V gave up 0 bases and J gave up 5 bases; unmatched junction bases: 6. This CDR3 region has 18 residues. The CDR3 DNA is TGCGCCAGCAGCCAAGATGGGAGGGGACTAGCGGGGACCGGGGAGCTGTTTTTT. Its translation: CASSQDGRGLAGTGELFF.

This sequence joins TRBV10-3 and TRBJ2-7; D uncertain. Trimming pared 10 bases from V and 2 bases from J, leaving 15 bases between. Germline V gene data show CDR1 as ENHRY and CDR2 as SYGVKD. There are 13 residues in the CDR3. CDR3 amino acids: CATLSIDPYEQYF. CDR3 in DNA: TGTGCCACCCTTTCGATCGACCCCTACGAGCAGTACTTC.

V gene TRBV7-2 combines with J gene TRBJ1-2; D not resolved. V dropped 5 bases and J dropped 4 bases, with 23 bases sitting between them. CDR3 size: 17 residues. Per the germline V gene, CDR1 is SGHTA and CDR2 is FQGNSA. CDR3: CASSQGGNVPRGYGYTF. In DNA form, the CDR3 reads TGTGCCAGCAGCCAAGGCGGGAACGTACCCCGCGGCTATGGCTACACCTTC.

The genes are TRBV6-5 and TRBJ2-7, with D possibly being TRBD2 (5 bases). This CDR3 comprises 14 residues. In germline, CDR1 is MNHEY, CDR2 SVGAGI. Trimming stripped 5 bases from V and 1 base from J, with 12 bases between. CDR3: CASSPSLASYEQYF. Written as DNA, the CDR3 is TGTGCCAGCAGTCCCAGTTTAGCGTCCTACGAGCAGTACTTC.

This clone showed up just once. This sequence joins TRBV6-4 and TRBJ1-5, with D perhaps TRBD1 (5 bases). Germline CDR1 MRHNA, CDR2 SNTAGT. V was cut by 3 bases and J by 3 bases, with 6 bases left in between. The CDR3 has 13 residues. CDR3 loop: CASSEGDNQPQHF. DNA of the CDR3: TGTGCCAGCAGTGAAGGGGACAATCAGCCCCAGCATTTT.

J is TRBJ2-6 and V is TRBV7-9, with a weak D call TRBD1 (6 bases). The CDR3 is 14 amino acids. Trimming removed 5 bases at V and 1 base at J, with 6 bases between. Germline CDR1 is SEHNR and CDR2 is FQNEAQ (reference sequence). In DNA form, the CDR3 reads TGTGCCAGCAGCGGACAGTCTGGGGCCAACGTCCTGACTTTC. Translated, it gives CASSGQSGANVLTF.

The rearrangement joins TRBV9 to TRBJ1-1; D not certain. This CDR3 is 15 amino acids long. Germline V gives CDR1 SGDLS, CDR2 YYNGEE. V was trimmed by 2 bases and J by 4 bases, leaving 15 bases between them. The CDR3 nucleotides are TGTGCCAGCAGCGTTTCGATGGGATGGGGCACTGAAGCTTTCTTT. This gives the protein CASSVSMGWGTEAFF.

J is TRBJ2-2 and V is TRBV30; the D gene could be TRBD1 or TRBD2 (6 bases each). V gave up 2 bases and J gave up 2 bases, with 12 bases separating them. Per germline, CDR1 GTSNPN and CDR2 SVGIG (reference sequence). The CDR3 runs 15 residues. The CDR3 loop is CAWSRGVYNTGELFF. The CDR3 region has the DNA TGTGCCTGGAGTAGGGGGGTCTATAACACCGGGGAGCTGTTTTTT.

The chain joins TRBV4-3 to TRBJ2-1, with D tentatively TRBD1 (6 bases). The germline V and J ends were trimmed by 1 base and 8 bases, with 15 bases remaining between them. CDR1 LGHNA and CDR2 YSLEER come from the germline V gene. The CDR3 covers 15 residues. Written as DNA, the CDR3 is TGCGCCAGCAGCCAAGGCCTTATATCAGGGGATGAGCAGTTCTTC. It codes for CASSQGLISGDEQFF.